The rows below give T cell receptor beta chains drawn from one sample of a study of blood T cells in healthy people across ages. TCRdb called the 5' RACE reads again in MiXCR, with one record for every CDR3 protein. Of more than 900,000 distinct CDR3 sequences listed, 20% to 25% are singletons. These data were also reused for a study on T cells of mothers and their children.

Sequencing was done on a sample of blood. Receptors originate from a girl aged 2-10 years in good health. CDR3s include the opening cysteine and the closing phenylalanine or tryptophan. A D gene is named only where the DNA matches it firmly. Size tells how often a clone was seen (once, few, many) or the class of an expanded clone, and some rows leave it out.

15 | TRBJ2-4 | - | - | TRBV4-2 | TGTGCCAGCAGCCAAGAGCTACTAGCCAAAAACATTCAGTACTTC | CASSQELLAKNIQYF
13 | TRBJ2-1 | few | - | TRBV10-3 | TGTGCCATCAGTGGAATCTCCTACAATGAGCAGTTCTTC | CAISGISYNEQFF
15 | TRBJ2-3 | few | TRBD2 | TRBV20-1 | TGCAGTGCTCGGACCACCGCGGGAGGGCCGGATACGCAGTATTTT | CSARTTAGGPDTQYF
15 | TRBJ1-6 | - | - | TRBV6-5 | TGTGCCAGCAGTTACAGGGGCTCCTATAATTCACCCCTCCACTTT | CASSYRGSYNSPLHF
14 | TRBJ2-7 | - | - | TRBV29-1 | TGCAGCGTTGTGCGACAGGATGGGTCGTACGAGCAGTACTTC | CSVVRQDGSYEQYF
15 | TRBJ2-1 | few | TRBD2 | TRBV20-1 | TGCAGCATGGGGCTAGCGGGGAAAAGTAACAATGAGCAGTTCTTC | CSMGLAGKSNNEQFF
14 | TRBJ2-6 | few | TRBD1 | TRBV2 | TGTGCCAGCGGACAGGCCAACGGGGCCAACGTCCTGACTTTC | CASGQANGANVLTF
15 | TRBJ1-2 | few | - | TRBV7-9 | TGTGCCAGCAGCTTTTCCCCCGGGGGTTCTACGGACTACACCTTC | CASSFSPGGSTDYTF
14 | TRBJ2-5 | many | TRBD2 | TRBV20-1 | TGCAGTGCTAGGGCGGGAGCCCGGTGGGAGACCCAGTACTTC | CSARAGARWETQYF
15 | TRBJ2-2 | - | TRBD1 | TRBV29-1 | TGCAGCGTTGAAGCACAGGGGAGAGGGCCCGGGGAGCTGTTTTTT | CSVEAQGRGPGELFF
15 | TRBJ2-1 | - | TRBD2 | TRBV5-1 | TGCGCCAGCAGCAACATAGCGGGAGGGCCTAATGAGCAGTTCTTC | CASSNIAGGPNEQFF
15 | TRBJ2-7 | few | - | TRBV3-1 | TGTGCCAGCAGCCAAGATAGGGCCGTGTCTTACGAGCAGTACTTC | CASSQDRAVSYEQYF
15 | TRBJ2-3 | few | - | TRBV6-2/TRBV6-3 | TGTGCCAGCACCTTGATCAGGGGGGGCACAGATACGCAGTATTTT | CASTLIRGGTDTQYF
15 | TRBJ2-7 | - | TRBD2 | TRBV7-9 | TGTGCCAGCAGCCGCGGGGGACGGAGCGTCTACGAGCAGTACTTC | CASSRGGRSVYEQYF
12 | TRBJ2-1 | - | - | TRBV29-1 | TGCAGCGGAGTCGGCGTCTACAATGAGCAGTTCTTC | CSGVGVYNEQFF
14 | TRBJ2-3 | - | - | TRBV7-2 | TGTGCCAGCAGCTTAGTTTTGGAGACAGATACGCAGTATTTT | CASSLVLETDTQYF
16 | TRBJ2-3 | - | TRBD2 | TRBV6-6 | TGTGCCAGCAGTATATTAGCGGGATTGGGCACAGATACGCAGTATTTT | CASSILAGLGTDTQYF
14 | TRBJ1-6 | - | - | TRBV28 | TGTGCCAGCAGCTCCGGACAAGATAATTCACCCCTCCACTTT | CASSSGQDNSPLHF
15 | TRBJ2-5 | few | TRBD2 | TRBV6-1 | TGTGCCAGCAGTGTCCCGACTAGCGGGGCGGAGACCCAGTACTTC | CASSVPTSGAETQYF
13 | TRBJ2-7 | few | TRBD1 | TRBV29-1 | TGCAGCGTTAAAGGGGGCAGTTCCTACGAGCAGTACTTC | CSVKGGSSYEQYF
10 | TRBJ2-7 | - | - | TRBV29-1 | TGCAGCGTTGTTATCAACCAGCAGTACTTC | CSVVINQQYF
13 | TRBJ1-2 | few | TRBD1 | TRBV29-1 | TGCAGCGTTGTGGAGGACAGGTACCCTGGCTACACCTTC | CSVVEDRYPGYTF
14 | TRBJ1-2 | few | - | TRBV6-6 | TGTGCCAGCAGGCCAACGTCGGGCGTCCATGGCTACACCTTC | CASRPTSGVHGYTF
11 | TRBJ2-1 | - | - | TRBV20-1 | TGCAGTGCTAGTCGAGACAATGAGCAGTTCTTC | CSASRDNEQFF
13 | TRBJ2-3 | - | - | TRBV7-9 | TGTGCCAGCTGGGGTAAATTCACAGATACGCAGTATTTT | CASWGKFTDTQYF
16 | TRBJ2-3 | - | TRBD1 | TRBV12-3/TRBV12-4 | TGTGCCAGCAGTCTACCCGGGACAGGGAGTGCAGATACGCAGTATTTT | CASSLPGTGSADTQYF
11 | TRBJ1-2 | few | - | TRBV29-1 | TGCAGCGTCGCCGAATACTATGGCTACACCTTC | CSVAEYYGYTF
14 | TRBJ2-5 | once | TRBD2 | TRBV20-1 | TGCAGTGCTAGAGGGACTAGTCTTGCAGAGACCCAGTACTTC | CSARGTSLAETQYF
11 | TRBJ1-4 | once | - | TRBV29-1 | TGCAGCGTTGCCGATAATGAAAAACTGTTTTTT | CSVADNEKLFF
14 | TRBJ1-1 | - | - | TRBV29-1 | TGCAGCGTTGAACCCCGCCTTAAGAACACTGAAGCTTTCTTT | CSVEPRLKNTEAFF
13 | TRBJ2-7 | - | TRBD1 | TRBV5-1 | TGCGCCAGCGCCCGGGACAGTTCCTACGAGCAGTACTTC | CASARDSSYEQYF
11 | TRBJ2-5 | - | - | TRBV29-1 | TGCAGCGTTGGTACTTTAGAGACCCAGTACTTC | CSVGTLETQYF
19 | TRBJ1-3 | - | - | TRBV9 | TGTGCCAGCAGCGTAAATCCTTGTTCGGACGAAGGCTCTGGAAACACCATATATTTT | CASSVNPCSDEGSGNTIYF
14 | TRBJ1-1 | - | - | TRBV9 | TGTGCCAGCAGCGTAGTGGGACCAAACACTGAAGCTTTCTTT | CASSVVGPNTEAFF
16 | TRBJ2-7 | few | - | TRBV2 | TGTGCCAGCAGTGAAGGTCGGGGACGAGTTGGTTACGAGCAGTACTTC | CASSEGRGRVGYEQYF
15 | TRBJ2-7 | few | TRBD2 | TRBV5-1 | TGCGCCAGCAGCTTGGAGGCGGGAGCTGGCTACGAGCAGTACTTC | CASSLEAGAGYEQYF
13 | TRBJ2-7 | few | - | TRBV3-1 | TGTGCCAGCAGCCAACGGCGAGAGAGCGAGCAGTACTTC | CASSQRRESEQYF